Reported below is one T cell receptor (beta chain). The antigen is not known. The germline V and J ends were trimmed by 2 bases and 2 bases, with 6 bases remaining between them. Looked up from germline, CDR1 is MRHNA and CDR2 is SNTAGT. The CDR3 runs to 13 residues. Here immunoSEQ multiplex PCR was the method, and the copy in TCRdb shows in-frame clones only, minus some. The repertoire holds approximately 72,000 clones, with around 90% as singletons. Patients with autoimmune history or systemic immunosuppression were excluded. The sample comes from a study of OX40 agonist ivuxolimab in advanced cancers. Findings of the study overall: Within 6 weeks, CD4+ and CD8+ blood T cells expanded clonally at 0.1 to 3.0 mg/kg. Relative to CD4+, CD8+ T cells held more expanded clones on average.

This chain joins TRBV6-4 and TRBJ2-5; a possible D gene is TRBD1 (5 bases). This specimen consisted of CD4+ or CD8+ T cells sorted from blood, obtained in a trial of the OX40 agonist ivuxolimab. This receptor was identified in an adult with an advanced solid tumor such as melanoma, head and neck, liver or kidney cancer. In DNA form, the CDR3 reads TGTGCCAGCAGTGACAGGGGTCAAGAGACCCAGTACTTC. This codes for CASSDRGQETQYF.